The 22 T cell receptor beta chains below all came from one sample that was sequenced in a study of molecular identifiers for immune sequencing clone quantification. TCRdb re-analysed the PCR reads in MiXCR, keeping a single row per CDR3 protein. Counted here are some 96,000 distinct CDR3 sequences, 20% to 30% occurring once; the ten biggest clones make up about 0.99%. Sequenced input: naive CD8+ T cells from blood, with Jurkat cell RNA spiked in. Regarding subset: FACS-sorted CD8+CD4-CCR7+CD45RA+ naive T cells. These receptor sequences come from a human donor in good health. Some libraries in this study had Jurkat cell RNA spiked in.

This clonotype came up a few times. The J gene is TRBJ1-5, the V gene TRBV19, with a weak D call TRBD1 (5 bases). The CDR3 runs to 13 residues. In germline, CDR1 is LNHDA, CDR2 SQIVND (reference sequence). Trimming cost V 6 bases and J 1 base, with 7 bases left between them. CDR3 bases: TGTGCCAGTAGGTGGGGGAGCAATCAGCCCCAGCATTTT. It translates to CASRWGSNQPQHF.

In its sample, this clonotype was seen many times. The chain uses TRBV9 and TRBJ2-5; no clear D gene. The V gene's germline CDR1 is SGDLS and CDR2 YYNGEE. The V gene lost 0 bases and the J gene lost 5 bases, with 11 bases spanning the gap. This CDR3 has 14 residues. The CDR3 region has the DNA TGTGCCAGCAGCGTAGGTTCGAGTCCGGAGACCCAGTACTTC. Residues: CASSVGSSPETQYF.

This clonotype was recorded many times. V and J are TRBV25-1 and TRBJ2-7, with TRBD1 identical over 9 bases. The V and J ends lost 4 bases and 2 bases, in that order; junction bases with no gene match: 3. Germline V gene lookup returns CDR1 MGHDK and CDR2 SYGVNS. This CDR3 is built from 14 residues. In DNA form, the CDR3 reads TGTGCCAGCAGTGCGTGGGACAGGGCCTACGAGCAGTACTTC. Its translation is CASSAWDRAYEQYF.

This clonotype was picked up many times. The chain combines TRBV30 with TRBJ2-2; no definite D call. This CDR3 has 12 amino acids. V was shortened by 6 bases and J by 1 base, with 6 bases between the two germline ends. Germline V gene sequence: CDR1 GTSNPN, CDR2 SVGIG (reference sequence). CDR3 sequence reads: CACGENTGELFF. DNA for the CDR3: TGTGCCTGCGGAGAGAACACCGGGGAGCTGTTTTTT.

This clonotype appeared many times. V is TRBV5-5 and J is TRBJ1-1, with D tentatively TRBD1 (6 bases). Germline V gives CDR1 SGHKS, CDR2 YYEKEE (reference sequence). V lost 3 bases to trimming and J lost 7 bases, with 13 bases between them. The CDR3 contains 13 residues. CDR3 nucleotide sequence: TGTGCCAGCAGCTCGGGACAAGGTTATGAAGCTTTCTTT. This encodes CASSSGQGYEAFF.

Here the CDR3 reads CASSSRLAGVTYNEQFF. CDR3 in DNA: TGTGCCAGCAGCTCCAGACTAGCGGGAGTAACCTACAATGAGCAGTTCTTC. This sequence joins TRBV9 and TRBJ2-1; 12 bases fit TRBD2. Germline V lookup: CDR1 SGDLS, CDR2 YYNGEE. Germline trimming cut 4 bases from V and 2 bases from J; bases unmatched to any gene: 7. The CDR3 sequence is 17 residues long.

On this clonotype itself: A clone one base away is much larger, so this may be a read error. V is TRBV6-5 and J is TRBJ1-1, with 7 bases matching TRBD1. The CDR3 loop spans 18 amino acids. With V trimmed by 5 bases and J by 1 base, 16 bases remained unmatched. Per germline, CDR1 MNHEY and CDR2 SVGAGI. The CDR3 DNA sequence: TGTGCCAGCAGTACCCGGGACAGCACGGAACATCCGAACACTGAAGCTTTCTTT. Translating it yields CASSTRDSTEHPNTEAFF.

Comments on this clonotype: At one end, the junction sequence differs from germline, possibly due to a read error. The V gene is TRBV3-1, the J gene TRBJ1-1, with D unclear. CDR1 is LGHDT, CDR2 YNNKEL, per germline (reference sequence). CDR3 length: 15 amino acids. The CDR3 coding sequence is TGTGCCAGCAGCCCACCGGTGTCGGGATATGCTGAAGCTCTCTTT. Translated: CASSPPVSGYAEALF.

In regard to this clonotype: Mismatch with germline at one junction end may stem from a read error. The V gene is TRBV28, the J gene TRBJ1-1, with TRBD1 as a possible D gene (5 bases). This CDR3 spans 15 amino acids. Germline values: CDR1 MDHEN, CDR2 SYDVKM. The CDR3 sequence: CASSSRGFVNTEALF. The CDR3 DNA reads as TGTGCCAGCAGTTCAAGGGGCTTCGTGAACACTGAAGCTCTCTTT. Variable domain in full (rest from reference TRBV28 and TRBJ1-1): DVKVTQSSRYLVKRTGEKVFLECVQDMDHENMFWYRQDPGLGLRLIYFSYDVKMKEKGDIPEGYSVSREKKERFSLILESASTNQTSMYLCASSSRGFVNTEALFGQGTRLTVV.

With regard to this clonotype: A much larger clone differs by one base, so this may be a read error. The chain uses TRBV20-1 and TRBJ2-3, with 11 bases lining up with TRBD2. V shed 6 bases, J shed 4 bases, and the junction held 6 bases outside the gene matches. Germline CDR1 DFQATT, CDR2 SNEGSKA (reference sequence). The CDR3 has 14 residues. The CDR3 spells CSAPLAGGADTQYF. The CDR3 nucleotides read TGCAGTGCCCCCCTAGCGGGAGGCGCAGATACGCAGTATTTT.

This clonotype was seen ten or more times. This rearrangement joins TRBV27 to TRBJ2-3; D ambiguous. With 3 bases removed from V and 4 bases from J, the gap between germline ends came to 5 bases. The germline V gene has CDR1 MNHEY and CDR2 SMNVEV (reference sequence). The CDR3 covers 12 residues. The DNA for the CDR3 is TGTGCCAGCAGTTTCGGTGCAGATACGCAGTATTTT. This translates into CASSFGADTQYF.

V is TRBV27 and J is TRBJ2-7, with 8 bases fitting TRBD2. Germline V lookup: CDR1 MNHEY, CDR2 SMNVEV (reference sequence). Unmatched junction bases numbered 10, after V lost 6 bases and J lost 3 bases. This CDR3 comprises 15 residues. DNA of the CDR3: TGTGCCAGCAGCAACGGGACTAGGCTATTCTACGAGCAGTACTTC. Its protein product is CASSNGTRLFYEQYF.

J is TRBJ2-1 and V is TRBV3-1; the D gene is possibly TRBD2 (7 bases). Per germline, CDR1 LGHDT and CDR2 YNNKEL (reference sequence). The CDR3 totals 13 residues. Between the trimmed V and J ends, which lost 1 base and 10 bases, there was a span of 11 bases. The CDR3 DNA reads TGTGCCAGCAGCCAAGGTGGGGGGGCAGAGCAGTTCTTC. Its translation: CASSQGGGAEQFF.

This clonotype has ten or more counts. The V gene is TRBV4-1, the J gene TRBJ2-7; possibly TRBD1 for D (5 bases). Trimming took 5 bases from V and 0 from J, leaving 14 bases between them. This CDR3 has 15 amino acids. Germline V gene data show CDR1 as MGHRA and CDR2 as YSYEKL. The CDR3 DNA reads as TGCGCCAGCAGCGTCACAGGTTCGAGCTCCTACGAGCAGTACTTC. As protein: CASSVTGSSSYEQYF.

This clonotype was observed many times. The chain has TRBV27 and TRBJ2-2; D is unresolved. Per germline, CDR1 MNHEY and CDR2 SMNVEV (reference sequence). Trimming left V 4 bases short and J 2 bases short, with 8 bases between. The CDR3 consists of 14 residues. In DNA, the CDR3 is TGTGCCAGCAGTTGGCAGGTTAACACCGGGGAGCTGTTTTTT. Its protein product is CASSWQVNTGELFF.

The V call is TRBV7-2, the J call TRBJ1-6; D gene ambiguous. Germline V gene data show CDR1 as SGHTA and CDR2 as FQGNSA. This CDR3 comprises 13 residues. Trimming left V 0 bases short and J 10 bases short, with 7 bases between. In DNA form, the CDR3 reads TGTGCCAGCAGCTTAGCGGCCTCATCACCCCTCCACTTT. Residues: CASSLAASSPLHF.

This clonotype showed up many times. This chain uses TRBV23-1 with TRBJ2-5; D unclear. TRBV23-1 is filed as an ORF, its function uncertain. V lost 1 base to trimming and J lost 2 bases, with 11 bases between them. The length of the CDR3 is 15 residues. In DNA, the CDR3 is TGCGCCAGCAGTCAATTGCCCCCCGAGCAAGAGACCCAGTACTTC. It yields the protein CASSQLPPEQETQYF.

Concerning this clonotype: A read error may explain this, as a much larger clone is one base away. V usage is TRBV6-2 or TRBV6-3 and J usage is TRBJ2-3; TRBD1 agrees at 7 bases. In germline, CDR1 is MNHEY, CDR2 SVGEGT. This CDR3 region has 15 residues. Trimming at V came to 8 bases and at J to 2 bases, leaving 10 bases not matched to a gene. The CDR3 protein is CASGLRDRYTDTQYF. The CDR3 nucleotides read TGTGCCAGCGGCCTCCGGGACAGATACACAGATACGCAGTATTTT.

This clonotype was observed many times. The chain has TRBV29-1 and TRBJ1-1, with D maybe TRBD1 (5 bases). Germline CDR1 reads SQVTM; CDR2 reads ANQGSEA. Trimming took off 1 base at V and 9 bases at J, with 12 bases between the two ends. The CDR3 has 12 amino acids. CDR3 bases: TGCAGCGTTGAAGCCGAGGGGATGAAAGCTTTCTTT. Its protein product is CSVEAEGMKAFF.

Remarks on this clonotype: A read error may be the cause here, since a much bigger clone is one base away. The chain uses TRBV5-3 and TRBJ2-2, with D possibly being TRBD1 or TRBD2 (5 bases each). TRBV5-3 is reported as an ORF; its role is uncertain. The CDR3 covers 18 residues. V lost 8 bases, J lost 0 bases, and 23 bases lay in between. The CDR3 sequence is CASSLVLRDATNTGELFF. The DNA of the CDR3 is TGTGCCAGCAGCCTAGTACTCCGGGACGCGACGAACACCGGGGAGCTGTTTTTT.

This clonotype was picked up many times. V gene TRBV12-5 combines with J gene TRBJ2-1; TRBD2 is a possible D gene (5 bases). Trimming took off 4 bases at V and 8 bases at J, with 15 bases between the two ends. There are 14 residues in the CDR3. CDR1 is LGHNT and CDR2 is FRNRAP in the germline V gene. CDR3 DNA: TGTGCTAGTGGTTCGGGGTTTTGGGTCGATGAGCAGTTCTTC. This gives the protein CASGSGFWVDEQFF.

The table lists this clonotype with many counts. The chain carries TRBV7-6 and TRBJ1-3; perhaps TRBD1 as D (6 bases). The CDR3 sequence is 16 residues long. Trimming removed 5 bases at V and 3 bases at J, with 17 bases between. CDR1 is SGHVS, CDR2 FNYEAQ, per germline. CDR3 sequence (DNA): TGTGCCAGCAGCAGCCGTCAGGGGATAGATGGAAACACCATATATTTT. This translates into CASSSRQGIDGNTIYF.